Following are 4 T cell receptor beta chains from one sample sequenced in a study of PD-1 blockade in mismatch repair-deficient tumors. Profiling relied on immunoSEQ multiplex PCR, and the TCRdb table lists in-frame clones only, not all of them. The sample yields 38,000 or so clones, 70% to 90% seen once. The sample consisted of peripheral blood, taken about 76 weeks after starting pembrolizumab. The receptor set was obtained from an adult with mismatch repair-deficient cancer.

In regard to this clone: The sample contains more than one DNA sequence encoding this CDR3. The chain joins TRBV4-2 to TRBJ2-3; the D call may be TRBD1 or TRBD2 (5 bases each). V was shortened by 1 base and J by 0 bases, with 5 bases between the two germline ends. The CDR3 loop spans 14 amino acids. CDR1 is LGHNA, CDR2 YNFKEQ, per germline. The CDR3 region has the DNA TGTGCCAGCAGCCAAGGGGACAGCACAGATACGCAGTATTTT. The encoded protein is CASSQGDSTDTQYF.

The CDR3 region is CASSLAPDTQYF. The CDR3 DNA is TGTGCCAGCAGCTTGGCCCCGGATACGCAGTATTTT. V and J are TRBV5-6 and TRBJ2-3; D remains unclear. The V end lost 0 bases, the J end lost 6 bases, and 5 bases lay between the germline ends. The CDR3 is 12 amino acids. Per the germline V gene, CDR1 is SGHDT and CDR2 is YYEEEE.

In DNA, the CDR3 is TGTGCCAGCAGTATGGACAGAGCCGCCTACGAGCAGTACTTC. Amino acids: CASSMDRAAYEQYF. The rearrangement uses TRBV2 and TRBJ2-7, with D possibly being TRBD1 (6 bases). This CDR3 region has 14 residues. The V gene lost 5 bases and the J gene lost 2 bases, with 13 bases spanning the gap. Germline loops: CDR1 SNHLY, CDR2 FYNNEI.

The CDR3 coding sequence is TGTGCCAGCAGCCGGCCCGGTATGGGGGCCTACGAGCAGTACTTC. Protein: CASSRPGMGAYEQYF. V is TRBV28 and J is TRBJ2-7; D could derive from TRBD1 or TRBD2 (5 bases each). The CDR3 contains 15 residues. V lost 6 bases, J lost 2 bases, and 17 bases lay in between. Germline loops: CDR1 MDHEN, CDR2 SYDVKM.